A selection of T cell receptor beta chains follows, all from one sample in a study of cytotoxic CD8 clonotypes in ibrutinib-treated CLL. Clones were read by immunoSEQ multiplex PCR, and TCRdb kept only the in-frame ones, dropping some. The table shows more than 200,000 clones, with approximately 79% occurring only once. The input for sequencing was PBMCs, taken after 12 months of ibrutinib treatment. These receptor sequences come from a human donor with chronic lymphocytic leukemia. Both conserved end residues are part of each CDR3. A D gene is named only where the DNA matches it firmly. The size entry is marked missing in some rows and otherwise reads once, few, many or a size class.

D: NA; size: NA; J: TRBJ1-2; V: TRBV6-6; CDR3: CASSPHVYGYTF; DNA: TGTGCCAGCAGCCCCCACGTATATGGCTACACCTTC
D: NA; size: NA; J: TRBJ2-5; V: TRBV28; CDR3: CASSSAVLYQETQYF; DNA: TGTGCCAGCAGTTCTGCAGTGCTGTACCAAGAGACCCAGTACTTC
D: NA; size: NA; J: TRBJ2-4; V: TRBV9; CDR3: CASSVASGLGIQYF; DNA: TGTGCCAGCAGCGTAGCTTCGGGCCTGGGCATTCAGTACTTC
D: NA; size: NA; J: TRBJ1-1; V: TRBV11-3; CDR3: CASSPRFYEGTEAFF; DNA: TGTGCCAGCAGCCCCCGATTCTACGAGGGCACTGAAGCTTTCTTT
D: NA; size: NA; J: TRBJ2-2; V: TRBV5-1; CDR3: CASSLRTVNGGELFF; DNA: TGCGCCAGCAGCTTGAGGACTGTTAATGGCGGGGAGCTGTTTTTT
D: TRBD1; size: NA; J: TRBJ1-2; V: TRBV30; CDR3: CAWSAYSGGIYGYTF; DNA: TGTGCCTGGAGTGCTTACTCAGGGGGCATCTATGGCTACACCTTC
D: NA; size: NA; J: TRBJ2-3; V: TRBV7-2; CDR3: CASGVRGADTQYF; DNA: TGTGCCAGCGGGGTAAGGGGGGCAGATACGCAGTATTTT
D: TRBD1; size: NA; J: TRBJ2-1; V: TRBV2; CDR3: CASSGDRTENEQFF; DNA: TGTGCCAGCAGTGGGGACAGGACTGAAAATGAGCAGTTCTTC
D: NA; size: NA; J: TRBJ1-1; V: TRBV11-1; CDR3: CASRPDSVPEAFF; DNA: TGTGCCAGCAGACCGGACAGCGTCCCTGAAGCTTTCTTT
D: TRBD2; size: few; J: TRBJ2-1; V: TRBV6-8; CDR3: CASHPGGLLRNEQFF; DNA: TGTGCCAGCCATCCGGGGGGACTACTGCGCAATGAGCAGTTCTTC
D: NA; size: once; J: TRBJ2-7; V: TRBV4-1; CDR3: CASSQDSGVYVVQYF; DNA: TGCGCCAGCAGCCAAGATTCAGGTGTTTATGTGGTGCAGTACTTC
D: NA; size: NA; J: TRBJ2-7; V: TRBV5-1; CDR3: CASSFTLNYEQYF; DNA: TGCGCCAGCAGCTTCACCCTTAACTACGAGCAGTACTTC
D: NA; size: NA; J: TRBJ1-5; V: TRBV28; CDR3: CASSRPVGGHQPQHF; DNA: TGTGCCAGCAGCCGCCCCGTCGGGGGACATCAGCCCCAGCATTTT
D: NA; size: NA; J: TRBJ2-7; V: TRBV27; CDR3: CASNSPLRRQGTYEQYF; DNA: TGTGCCAGCAACTCCCCCCTCCGGAGGCAGGGGACCTACGAGCAGTACTTC
D: TRBD2; size: NA; J: TRBJ2-3; V: TRBV11-2; CDR3: CASSTRTSGRALNTQYF; DNA: TGTGCCAGCAGCACCCGGACTAGCGGGAGGGCCCTAAATACGCAGTATTTT
D: TRBD1; size: few; J: TRBJ2-7; V: TRBV6-6; CDR3: CASRPGTGTYEQYF; DNA: TGTGCCAGCAGGCCCGGGACAGGTACCTACGAGCAGTACTTC
D: NA; size: NA; J: TRBJ2-2; V: TRBV28; CDR3: CASSPRVGRPTGELFF; DNA: TGTGCCAGCAGTCCAAGGGTGGGGCGGCCCACCGGGGAGCTGTTTTTT
D: TRBD1; size: NA; J: TRBJ1-3; V: TRBV11-3; CDR3: CASSLTGGPGNTIYF; DNA: TGTGCCAGCAGCTTGACAGGGGGGCCTGGAAACACCATATATTTT
D: NA; size: NA; J: TRBJ2-1; V: TRBV5-1; CDR3: CASRMTGENEQFF; DNA: TGCGCCAGCAGAATGACTGGGGAGAATGAGCAGTTCTTC
D: NA; size: once; J: TRBJ2-4; V: TRBV5-4; CDR3: CASRQDSDKNIQYF; DNA: TGTGCCAGCAGACAGGACAGCGACAAAAACATTCAGTACTTC
D: NA; size: NA; J: TRBJ1-5; V: TRBV7-8; CDR3: CASSTSGRAQPQHF; DNA: TGTGCCAGCAGCACCTCAGGGAGGGCTCAGCCCCAGCATTTT
D: TRBD1; size: NA; J: TRBJ2-5; V: TRBV27; CDR3: CASSPWTGQETQYF; DNA: TGTGCCAGCAGTCCATGGACAGGTCAAGAGACCCAGTACTTC
D: NA; size: NA; J: TRBJ2-7; V: TRBV6-5; CDR3: CASTQPGTYEQYF; DNA: TGTGCCAGCACCCAACCCGGCACCTACGAGCAGTACTTC
D: TRBD1; size: NA; J: TRBJ1-6; V: TRBV11-1; CDR3: CASSLRQGDNSPLHF; DNA: TGTGCCAGCAGCTTAAGACAGGGGGATAATTCACCCCTCCACTTT
D: NA; size: NA; J: TRBJ1-2; V: TRBV2; CDR3: CASSEKGRPYGYTF; DNA: TGTGCCAGCAGTGAAAAGGGTCGGCCTTATGGCTACACCTTC
D: NA; size: once; J: TRBJ2-2; V: TRBV7-3; CDR3: CASSSQGTGELFF; DNA: TGTGCCAGCAGCTCCCAGGGTACCGGGGAGCTGTTTTTT
D: NA; size: NA; J: TRBJ1-2; V: TRBV6-1; CDR3: CASSEPGRWYGYTF; DNA: TGTGCCAGCAGTGAGCCAGGGCGGTGGTATGGCTACACCTTC
D: NA; size: once; J: TRBJ2-5; V: TRBV2; CDR3: CASSLQETQYF; DNA: TGTGCCAGCAGTCTCCAAGAGACCCAGTACTTC
D: TRBD1; size: NA; J: TRBJ2-1; V: TRBV6-5; CDR3: CASSFTGTGNNEQFF; DNA: TGTGCCAGCAGCTTTACCGGGACAGGGAACAATGAGCAGTTCTTC
D: NA; size: NA; J: TRBJ2-5; V: TRBV5-6; CDR3: CASSLIGAVYETQYF; DNA: TGTGCCAGCAGCTTGATTGGGGCAGTGTACGAGACCCAGTACTTC
D: TRBD2; size: NA; J: TRBJ2-5; V: TRBV7-9; CDR3: CASSELAGGGETQYF; DNA: TGTGCCAGCAGCGAGCTAGCGGGGGGCGGGGAGACCCAGTACTTC
D: NA; size: NA; J: TRBJ1-5; V: TRBV4-1; CDR3: CASSQASISNQPQHF; DNA: TGCGCCAGCAGCCAAGCCTCCATTTCGAATCAGCCCCAGCATTTT
D: NA; size: once; J: TRBJ2-1; V: TRBV7-9; CDR3: CASSLVGGNEQFF; DNA: TGTGCCAGCAGCTTAGTCGGCGGGAATGAGCAGTTCTTC
D: NA; size: NA; J: TRBJ2-5; V: TRBV4-2; CDR3: CASSQGVGGSTEETQYF; DNA: TGTGCCAGCAGCCAAGGTGTAGGTGGCTCAACGGAGGAGACCCAGTACTTC
D: TRBD1; size: NA; J: TRBJ2-1; V: TRBV11-3; CDR3: CASSEAGQGSNEQFF; DNA: TGTGCCAGCAGCGAAGCGGGACAGGGTTCCAATGAGCAGTTCTTC
D: NA; size: NA; J: TRBJ2-2; V: TRBV5-1; CDR3: CASSSGQNTGELFF; DNA: TGCGCCAGCAGCTCGGGACAGAACACCGGGGAGCTGTTTTTT
D: NA; size: NA; J: TRBJ2-2; V: TRBV6-6; CDR3: CASRPPDWGNTGELFF; DNA: TGTGCCAGCAGACCCCCCGACTGGGGGAACACCGGGGAGCTGTTTTTT
D: NA; size: few; J: TRBJ1-1; V: TRBV6-1; CDR3: CASTDLLNTEAFF; DNA: TGTGCCAGCACCGACCTGCTGAACACTGAAGCTTTCTTT
D: TRBD1; size: few; J: TRBJ1-2; V: TRBV28; CDR3: CASSRDRSPYGYTF; DNA: TGTGCCAGCAGTAGGGACAGAAGTCCCTATGGCTACACCTTC
D: NA; size: few; J: TRBJ2-7; V: TRBV30; CDR3: CAWSRRTSIEQYF; DNA: TGTGCCTGGAGTAGGCGTACGAGTATAGAGCAGTACTTC
D: TRBD1; size: NA; J: TRBJ1-2; V: TRBV6-5; CDR3: CASSYSDRGSGGYTF; DNA: TGTGCCAGCAGTTACTCGGACAGGGGGTCGGGCGGCTACACCTTC
D: NA; size: few; J: TRBJ2-1; V: TRBV11-2; CDR3: CASSRWFNEQFF; DNA: TGTGCCAGCAGTCGCTGGTTCAATGAGCAGTTCTTC
D: NA; size: NA; J: TRBJ1-1; V: TRBV11-2; CDR3: CASSVTGGNTEAFF; DNA: TGTGCCAGCAGCGTCACGGGGGGGAACACTGAAGCTTTCTTT
D: TRBD2; size: NA; J: TRBJ2-1; V: TRBV6-4; CDR3: CASSDVSGGAHEQFF; DNA: TGTGCCAGCAGTGATGTTAGCGGGGGGGCTCATGAGCAGTTCTTC
D: NA; size: NA; J: TRBJ1-2; V: TRBV27; CDR3: CAARDPLFHGYTF; DNA: TGTGCCGCCCGGGACCCTCTGTTCCATGGCTACACCTTC
D: NA; size: NA; J: TRBJ2-3; V: TRBV9; CDR3: CASSVRPWSVADTQYF; DNA: TGTGCCAGCAGCGTAAGGCCCTGGAGCGTCGCAGATACGCAGTATTTT
D: TRBD1; size: few; J: TRBJ1-1; V: TRBV7-2; CDR3: CASSLGTGTEAFF; DNA: TGTGCCAGCAGCCTCGGGACAGGCACTGAAGCTTTCTTT
D: NA; size: NA; J: TRBJ2-7; V: TRBV5-1; CDR3: CASSLVGGYEQYF; DNA: TGCGCCAGCAGCTTGGTAGGGGGCTACGAGCAGTACTTC
D: TRBD1; size: NA; J: TRBJ2-7; V: TRBV6-1; CDR3: CASSPALQGVYEQYF; DNA: TGTGCCAGCAGTCCAGCCTTACAGGGGGTATACGAGCAGTACTTC
D: NA; size: NA; J: TRBJ1-3; V: TRBV5-6; CDR3: CASSLFSVSGNTIYF; DNA: TGTGCCAGCAGCTTGTTTTCAGTCTCTGGAAACACCATATATTTT
D: NA; size: NA; J: TRBJ2-2; V: TRBV14; CDR3: CASSQEPTGELFF; DNA: TGTGCCAGCAGCCAAGAGCCAACCGGGGAGCTGTTTTTT